This T cell receptor beta chain came from a study of early T cells in non-severe SARS-CoV-2 infection. CDR1 is DFQATT and CDR2 is SNEGSKA in the germline V gene (reference sequence). CDR3 size: 15 residues. V lost 0 bases and J lost 4; bases outside the gene matches: 5. This clonotype has at least ten counts. One entry per CDR3 protein, called by TCRdb with MiXCR from the 5' RACE reads. The sample lists 40,000 or so distinct CDR3 sequences; 5% to 6.5% were seen once. Sequencing used whole blood, obtained at baseline. This chain links TRBV20-1 with TRBJ2-2, with TRBD2 identical over 7 bases. The TCR sequence derives from an adult who was a healthcare worker with PCR-confirmed SARS-CoV-2 infection or an uninfected control (not recorded which). The CDR3 protein is CSAREPGLTTGELFF. CDR3 coding DNA: TGCAGTGCTAGAGAACCGGGACTAACCACCGGGGAGCTGTTTTTT.